One sample yielded the 6 T cell receptor beta chains listed below, sequenced in a study of blood T cell repertoires in COVID-19. Here immunoSEQ multiplex PCR was the method, and the copy in TCRdb shows in-frame clones only, minus some. The repertoire holds fewer than 300,000 clones, with approximately 78% as singletons. Specimen: PBMCs or T cells enriched from blood (not recorded which). The receptors originated from a man aged 40-50 years who had been exposed to COVID-19.

This clone was found many times. The rearrangement links TRBV19 to TRBJ1-1; D unresolved. V lost 2 bases to trimming and J lost 7 bases, with 5 bases between them. The CDR3 has 11 amino acids. Germline V gives CDR1 LNHDA, CDR2 SQIVND (reference sequence). This chain's CDR3 is CASSILFEAFF. In DNA, the CDR3 is TGTGCCAGTAGTATACTCTTTGAAGCTTTCTTT. Together with reference TRBV19 and TRBJ1-1, the CDR3 gives the full variable domain: DGGITQSPKYLFRKEGQNVTLSCEQNLNHDAMYWYRQDPGQGLRLIYYSQIVNDFQKGDIAEGYSVSREKKESFPLTVTSAQKNPTAFYLCASSILFEAFFGQGTRLTVV.

The V call is TRBV19, the J call TRBJ1-6; D might be TRBD1 (6 bases). With 7 bases removed from V and 7 bases from J, the gap between germline ends came to 17 bases. The V gene's germline CDR1 is LNHDA and CDR2 SQIVND (reference sequence). The CDR3 has 15 amino acids. The CDR3 sequence: CASKGSTGRNSPLHF. The CDR3 DNA sequence: TGTGCCAGTAAGGGATCAACAGGGCGAAATTCACCCCTCCACTTT.

The V gene is TRBV2, the J gene TRBJ1-2; 10 bases line up with TRBD1. Trimming cost V 3 bases and J 8 bases; bases outside gene matches: 3. Germline CDR1 and CDR2: SNHLY and FYNNEI. This CDR3 is 13 amino acids long. The CDR3 sequence: CASSEDRGKGYTF. The CDR3 DNA reads TGTGCCAGCAGTGAGGACAGGGGGAAAGGCTACACCTTC.

Comments on this clone: At one end, the junction sequence differs from germline, possibly due to a read error. J is TRBJ2-3 and V is TRBV30; 12 bases agree with TRBD2. This CDR3 region has 13 residues. Germline CDR1 is GTSNPN and CDR2 is SVGIG (reference sequence). The CDR3 protein is CAWRSGLAGKISF. The CDR3 DNA sequence: TGTGCCTGGAGGTCCGGACTAGCGGGAAAAATATCTTTT.

This clone appeared once. The chain carries TRBV2 and TRBJ1-1; 9 bases match TRBD1. CDR1 is SNHLY and CDR2 is FYNNEI in the germline V gene. The trim removed 6 bases at V and 6 bases at J, leaving 8 bases unmatched. This CDR3 has 14 amino acids. In DNA form, the CDR3 reads TGTGCCAGCAGCCGGGACAGGGACGTGGCTGAAGCTTTCTTT. This codes for CASSRDRDVAEAFF.

The V call is TRBV6-5, the J call TRBJ1-5; D not certain. In germline, CDR1 is MNHEY, CDR2 SVGAGI. The CDR3 loop spans 14 amino acids. Trimming pared 0 bases from V and 3 bases from J, leaving 6 bases between. CDR3 sequence: CASSYSRSNQPQHF. CDR3 DNA: TGTGCCAGCAGTTACTCGAGGTCCAATCAGCCCCAGCATTTT.